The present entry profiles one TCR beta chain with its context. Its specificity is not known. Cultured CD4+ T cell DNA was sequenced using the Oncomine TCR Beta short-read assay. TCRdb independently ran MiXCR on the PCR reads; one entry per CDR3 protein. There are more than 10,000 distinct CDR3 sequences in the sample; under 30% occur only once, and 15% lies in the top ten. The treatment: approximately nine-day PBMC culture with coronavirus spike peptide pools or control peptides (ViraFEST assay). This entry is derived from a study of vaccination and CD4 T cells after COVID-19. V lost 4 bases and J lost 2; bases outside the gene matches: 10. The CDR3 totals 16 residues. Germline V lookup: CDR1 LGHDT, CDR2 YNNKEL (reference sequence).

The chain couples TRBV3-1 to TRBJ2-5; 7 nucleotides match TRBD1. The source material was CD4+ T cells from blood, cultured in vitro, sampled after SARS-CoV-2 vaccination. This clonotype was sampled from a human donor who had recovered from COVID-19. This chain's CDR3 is CASSPTRGTAQETQYF. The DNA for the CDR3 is TGTGCCAGCAGCCCCACTCGAGGGACAGCGCAAGAGACCCAGTACTTC.